This is a list of T cell receptor beta chains from one sample in a study of blood T cell repertoires in COVID-19. The assay was immunoSEQ multiplex PCR, and TCRdb's table has in-frame clones only and misses some. Of around 300,000 clones in the sample, roughly 86% were seen once. The sample taken for sequencing was PBMCs or T cells enriched from blood (not recorded which). Every receptor here comes from a woman aged 18-29 years who had recovered from COVID-19. Each CDR3 is given with its conserved first and last residue. The D gene is left open where the match is weak.

V: TRBV5-6
J: TRBJ2-7
D: TRBD1
CDR3: CASSRDRREQYF

V: TRBV5-4
J: TRBJ2-7
D: TRBD1
CDR3: CASSLDRGQTYEQYF

V: TRBV27
J: TRBJ1-1
D: NA
CDR3: CASSLTGNAEAFF

V: TRBV6-1
J: TRBJ2-1
D: TRBD2
CDR3: CASSEGTSGSNEQFF

V: TRBV4-3
J: TRBJ2-5
D: NA
CDR3: CASSQSRDCFGVETQYF

V: TRBV2
J: TRBJ2-7
D: TRBD1
CDR3: CASGGSGTGGDEQYF

V: TRBV27
J: TRBJ1-1
D: NA
CDR3: CASSLLKGQAFF

V: TRBV27
J: TRBJ2-3
D: NA
CDR3: CASTEGDSTDTQYF

V: TRBV14
J: TRBJ2-1
D: NA
CDR3: CATHDRRPYNEQFF

V: TRBV12-3/TRBV12-4
J: TRBJ1-2
D: NA
CDR3: CASSRTANYGYTF